The next 27 T cell receptor beta chains were all read from a single sample in a study of T cells of healthy individuals. TCRdb reanalysed the 5' RACE reads using MiXCR and keeps one entry per CDR3 protein. The table has approximately 100,000 distinct CDR3 sequences, roughly a sixth seen once. The receptors were sampled from a human donor in good health.

Ten or more counts support this clonotype. This sequence joins TRBV14 and TRBJ2-7; no firm D call. Trimming pared 1 base from V and 2 bases from J, leaving 9 bases between. CDR1 SGHDN and CDR2 FVKESK come from the germline V gene. The CDR3 totals 14 residues. The chain's CDR3 is CASSQVGRPYEQYF. In nucleotides, the CDR3 is TGTGCCAGCAGCCAAGTCGGCAGACCCTACGAGCAGTACTTC.

This clonotype was seen only a few times. The chain uses TRBV10-3 and TRBJ1-5, with D perhaps matching TRBD1 (6 bases). The CDR3 runs to 14 residues. CDR1 is ENHRY and CDR2 is SYGVKD in the germline V gene. Trimming pared 2 bases from V and 6 bases from J, leaving 11 bases between. The CDR3, as DNA: TGTGCCATCAGTGAGGCAAGGGGGGCTCAGCCCCAGCATTTT. Protein product: CAISEARGAQPQHF.

The chain combines TRBV6-5 with TRBJ2-5, with D possibly TRBD2 on 6 matching bases. The germline V gene has CDR1 MNHEY and CDR2 SVGAGI. The CDR3 is 13 amino acids. Trimming took off 7 bases at V and 1 base at J, with 10 bases between the two ends. This chain's CDR3 is CASNRGSQETQYF. CDR3 DNA: TGTGCCAGCAACCGGGGGTCCCAAGAGACCCAGTACTTC.

The rearrangement joins TRBV6-2 or TRBV6-3 to TRBJ1-2; D gene uncertain. The CDR3 has 14 residues. V lost 2 bases, J lost 7 bases, and 14 bases lay in between. Germline V gives CDR1 MNHEY, CDR2 SVGEGT. CDR3 DNA sequence: TGTGCCAGCAGTTACCCTCCTTGGCGGGGTGGCTACACCTTC. The encoded protein is CASSYPPWRGGYTF.

The chain links TRBV5-1 to TRBJ2-5; 8 nucleotides align to TRBD1. Germline CDR1 is SGHRS and CDR2 is YFSETQ. The CDR3 covers 17 residues. Trimming took 3 bases from V and 4 from J; bases not matched to a gene: 14. The CDR3 reads CASSSWVLTGVRETQYF. CDR3 nucleotide sequence: TGCGCCAGCAGCTCCTGGGTCCTGACAGGGGTTCGAGAGACCCAGTACTTC.

This rearrangement joins TRBV28 to TRBJ2-1, with 10 bases matching TRBD2. The germline V gene has CDR1 MDHEN and CDR2 SYDVKM. This CDR3 spans 17 amino acids. V shed 7 bases and J 0 bases; nucleotides not matched to a gene: 9. The chain's CDR3 is CASIRTSGSSSYNEQFF. The CDR3 DNA reads TGTGCCAGCATAAGGACTAGCGGATCAAGCTCCTACAATGAGCAGTTCTTC.

This sequence joins TRBV11-3 and TRBJ2-1, with 14 bases matching TRBD2. Germline CDR1 and CDR2: SGHNT and YENEEA. J gave up 7 bases and V 5 bases, and 4 bases lay outside the gene matches. The CDR3 totals 15 residues. The CDR3 spells CASSPGLAGENEQFF. The CDR3 DNA follows: TGTGCCAGCAGCCCGGGACTAGCGGGGGAGAATGAGCAGTTCTTC.

V and J are TRBV20-1 and TRBJ2-1; D uncertain. Germline V lookup: CDR1 DFQATT, CDR2 SNEGSKA (reference sequence). Trimming stripped 1 base from V and 5 bases from J, with 6 bases between. The CDR3 spans 12 residues. The CDR3 DNA follows: TGCAGTGCTAGAGGTCTAGACAATGAGCAGTTCTTC. Translating it yields CSARGLDNEQFF.

This clonotype was seen at least ten times. The genes are TRBV27 and TRBJ2-1; D possibly corresponds to TRBD2 (7 bases). CDR1 MNHEY and CDR2 SMNVEV come from the germline V gene (reference sequence). Deletions cut 1 base from V and 2 bases from J, with 9 bases between. The CDR3 loop spans 15 amino acids. The CDR3 here is CASSLWRGPYNEQFF. CDR3 nucleotides: TGTGCCAGCAGTTTATGGCGGGGGCCCTACAATGAGCAGTTCTTC.

The chain employs TRBV20-1 and TRBJ1-5; 7 bases are a match to TRBD1. The V gene end was trimmed by 8 bases and the J gene end by 4 bases; junction bases not matched to a gene: 8. CDR3 size: 13 residues. Germline-derived CDR1 and CDR2 are DFQATT and SNEGSKA (reference sequence). Here the CDR3 reads CSCCGTANQPQHF. The CDR3 nucleotides read TGCAGTTGCTGTGGGACAGCTAATCAGCCCCAGCATTTT.

This clonotype came up many times. The chain joins TRBV4-3 to TRBJ1-4; no clear D. CDR1 is LGHNA, CDR2 YSLEER, per germline. V was clipped by 1 base and J by 4 bases, with 1 base between them. The CDR3 spans 12 residues. The CDR3 loop is CASSQVNEKLFF. Here the CDR3 DNA reads TGCGCCAGCAGCCAAGTTAATGAAAAACTGTTTTTT.

This clonotype was seen at least ten times. The chain joins TRBV6-2 or TRBV6-3 to TRBJ2-2; D is unclear. The germline V gene encodes CDR1 MNHEY and CDR2 SVGEGT. The CDR3 covers 11 residues. V was clipped by 7 bases and J by 6 bases, with 6 bases between them. The CDR3 is CASMGSGELFF. The CDR3 region has the DNA TGTGCCAGCATGGGTTCCGGGGAGCTGTTTTTT.

This chain links TRBV6-2 or TRBV6-3 with TRBJ1-1; 7 positions match TRBD1. The CDR3 sequence is 13 residues long. V was pared by 6 bases and J by 5 bases, with 6 bases of the junction left unmatched. Germline V CDR1 and CDR2: MNHEY, SVGEGT. CDR3 amino acids: CASSDREATEAFF. Written as DNA, the CDR3 is TGTGCCAGCAGCGACAGGGAAGCGACTGAAGCTTTCTTT.

This clonotype was detected a few times. CDR3 sequence: CASSQNPLRTGNYGYTF. The DNA of the CDR3 is TGTGCCAGCAGTCAAAACCCCCTCCGGACAGGGAACTATGGCTACACCTTC. The rearrangement uses TRBV2 and TRBJ1-2; 8 bases match TRBD1. V lost 5 bases and J lost 2; bases outside the gene matches: 13. Germline V gives CDR1 SNHLY, CDR2 FYNNEI. This CDR3 region has 17 residues.

The V gene is TRBV15, the J gene TRBJ2-6; D is unresolved. The CDR3 runs to 16 residues. V was clipped by 0 bases and J by 1 base, with 7 bases between them. Germline values: CDR1 LNHNV, CDR2 YYDKDF (reference sequence). The CDR3 region has the DNA TGTGCCACCAGCAGAGATCCGGGTTCTGGGGCCAACGTCCTGACTTTC. Its protein is CATSRDPGSGANVLTF.

This rearrangement joins TRBV10-2 to TRBJ2-7; 8 nucleotides align to TRBD2. The V segment lost 0 bases and the J segment 3 bases; nucleotides outside the gene matches: 10. The CDR3 runs to 17 residues. Germline values: CDR1 WSHSY, CDR2 SAAADI. CDR3 sequence (DNA): TGCGCCAGCAGTGAGTCTGGGCTAGCGGGTTCCTTCTACGAGCAGTACTTC. Its translation: CASSESGLAGSFYEQYF.

J is TRBJ2-3 and V is TRBV7-2; D may be TRBD1 or TRBD2 (5 bases each). In germline, CDR1 is SGHTA, CDR2 FQGNSA. V was trimmed by 3 bases and J by 2 bases, leaving 9 bases between them. CDR3 length: 14 amino acids. CDR3 residues: CASSLRDDTDTQYF. In DNA, the CDR3 is TGTGCCAGCAGCTTGAGGGACGACACAGATACGCAGTATTTT.

The J gene is TRBJ2-3, the V gene TRBV4-2; D is unclear. The CDR3 runs 13 residues. Germline values: CDR1 LGHNA, CDR2 YNFKEQ. Trimming took 0 bases from V and 5 from J, leaving 6 bases between them. Here the CDR3 DNA reads TGTGCCAGCAGCCAAGATGGTGGAGATACGCAGTATTTT. Its translation: CASSQDGGDTQYF.

This clonotype was counted a few times. The chain recombines TRBV7-2 with TRBJ2-5, with D perhaps matching TRBD2 (6 bases). CDR1 is SGHTA, CDR2 FQGNSA, per germline. The V and J ends lost 4 bases and 4 bases respectively, with 22 bases between them. The CDR3 runs to 17 residues. CDR3 region: CASSSEPGTGGSETQYF. As DNA, the CDR3 is TGTGCCAGCAGCTCCGAACCAGGGACCGGGGGATCAGAGACCCAGTACTTC.

On this clonotype: A much more abundant neighbour one base away suggests this may be a read error. V is TRBV29-1 and J is TRBJ1-1; the D is unclear. The CDR3 loop spans 12 amino acids. V dropped 6 bases and J dropped 5 bases, with 13 bases sitting between them. CDR1 and CDR2 (germline): SQVTM, ANQGSEA. The CDR3 loop reads CSVGSGDTEAFF. CDR3 nucleotide sequence: TGCAGCGTGGGGAGTGGGGATACTGAAGCTTTCTTT.

This sequence joins TRBV20-1 and TRBJ2-4; the match to TRBD2 covers 12 bases. The CDR3 extends over 16 amino acids. Germline assignment: CDR1 DFQATT and CDR2 SNEGSKA (reference sequence). V dropped 4 bases and J dropped 0; count of bases not matched to a gene: 4. The CDR3 region is CSATGLAGLAKNIQYF. For the CDR3, the DNA is TGCAGTGCTACCGGACTAGCGGGGCTAGCCAAAAACATTCAGTACTTC.

Here the CDR3 reads CASGGGRHSNQPQHF. The CDR3 DNA reads TGTGCCAGCGGAGGGGGACGTCATAGCAATCAGCCCCAGCATTTT. The rearrangement links TRBV12-3 or TRBV12-4 to TRBJ1-5, with D tentatively TRBD1 (6 bases). Deletions cut 8 bases from V and 0 bases from J, with 14 bases between. The CDR3 spans 15 residues.

In this sample, this clonotype turned up many times. The chain carries TRBV14 and TRBJ2-2, with 12 bases fitting TRBD2. CDR1 and CDR2 (germline): SGHDN, FVKESK. Losses at the gene ends were 2 bases for V and 4 bases for J; bases not matched to a gene: 8. This CDR3 contains 18 residues. CDR3: CASSQLQLAGGVTGELFF. The CDR3 DNA is TGTGCCAGCAGCCAACTCCAACTAGCGGGAGGTGTCACCGGGGAGCTGTTTTTT.

The V gene is TRBV5-6, the J gene TRBJ1-1; no clear D gene. Germline lookup yields CDR1 SGHDT and CDR2 YYEEEE. Trimming shortened V by 3 bases and J by 7 bases, and 13 bases separated the two germline ends. This CDR3 spans 13 amino acids. CDR3 sequence reads: CASSYLPRDEAFF. In DNA, the CDR3 is TGTGCCAGCAGCTATCTCCCACGAGATGAAGCTTTCTTT. Full variable domain (rest looked up from reference TRBV5-6 and TRBJ1-1): DAGVTQSPTHLIKTRGQQVTLRCSPKSGHDTVSWYQQALGQGPQFIFQYYEEEERQRGNFPDRFSGHQFPNYSSELNVNALLLGDSALYLCASSYLPRDEAFFGQGTRLTVV.

This clonotype was counted at least ten times. V and J are TRBV20-1 and TRBJ2-1; D remains ambiguous. Trimming shortened V by 3 bases and J by 3 bases, and 3 bases separated the two germline ends. CDR3 length equals 11 residues. Germline V CDR1 and CDR2: DFQATT, SNEGSKA (reference sequence). The CDR3 protein is CSARSYNEQFF. As DNA, the CDR3 is TGCAGTGCTAGGAGCTACAATGAGCAGTTCTTC.

This clonotype was counted only a few times. The chain couples TRBV29-1 to TRBJ2-3; 10 bases match TRBD1. From germline, CDR1 is SQVTM and CDR2 ANQGSEA. Trimming removed 6 bases from V and 1 base from J; junction bases left unmatched: 1. The length of the CDR3 is 13 residues. CDR3: CSVGQGGTDTQYF. The CDR3 bases are TGCAGCGTCGGACAGGGGGGCACAGATACGCAGTATTTT.

This clonotype was detected a few times. The chain recombines TRBV4-3 with TRBJ1-4; 9 positions agree with TRBD1. From germline, CDR1 is LGHNA and CDR2 YSLEER. This CDR3 spans 16 amino acids. The V segment lost 1 base and the J segment 11 bases; nucleotides outside the gene matches: 11. The CDR3 DNA reads TGCGCCAGCAGCCAAGCTTGGGGACAGGGTGGGGAGAAACTGTTTTTT. Residues: CASSQAWGQGGEKLFF.